This T cell receptor beta chain was recovered during a study of T cell responses to AZD1222 COVID-19 vaccine. The study's findings and limits: The peak T cell response came first, and repertoires were sampled only after it. Most donors were white British and more were female, and clonal diversity was possibly underestimated.

Trimming removed 4 bases at V and 4 bases at J, with 16 bases between. The length of the CDR3 is 15 residues. Germline V gives CDR1 SGHAT, CDR2 FQNNGV. To note about this clone: The antigen is undetermined.

TCRdb's copy holds only in-frame clones and misses some; the assay was immunoSEQ multiplex PCR. Here the sample spans around 130,000 clones, roughly 93% being singletons. This specimen was peripheral blood, taken on day 0 of AZD1222 vaccination. This TCR was sampled from an adult in good health. The chain links TRBV11-2 to TRBJ1-2, with D maybe TRBD1 (5 bases). The CDR3 sequence is CASSSLWRGVYGYTF. CDR3 bases: TGTGCCAGCAGCTCTCTCTGGCGGGGGGTCTATGGCTACACCTTC.